Described below is a single T cell receptor beta chain sequence and its context. Its specificity is unknown. The sample originates from a study of cytomegalovirus exposure and HLA in healthy donors. General observations from the study: Being indistinguishable, some V segments were excluded, TRBV6-2 and TRBV6-3 among them. Investigators reported under 200 TCR beta chains as tied to cytomegalovirus. In a later analysis, compared with equally common non-associated chains, HLA-associated beta chains were more expanded.

PCR amplification relied on 60 Vbeta primers (plus 13 Jbeta primers). The repertoire was sequenced with immunoSEQ multiplex PCR; TCRdb's copy has only in-frame clones and lacks some. The sample comprises about 190,000 clones, approximately 78% of which are singletons, and approximately 0.8% rests with the top ten. J lost 6 bases, V lost 0 bases, and 7 bases had no gene match. There are 16 residues in the CDR3. Germline values: CDR1 KGHSH, CDR2 LQKENI. V and J are TRBV18 and TRBJ1-2; 10 bases agree with TRBD1. The sample comprised PBMCs. The sequence derives from a woman in her late teens or twenties in good health and CMV-seronegative. The CDR3 nucleotides read TGTGCCAGCTCACCACCGGGGGACAGGGGCGTCCATGGCTACACCTTC. Translation gives CASSPPGDRGVHGYTF.